One and the same sample provided the 30 T cell receptor beta chains below, sequenced in a study of CD8+ T cells in alopecia areata. RNA extraction was followed by reverse transcription into cDNA, which acted as the sequencing template. Libraries were prepared by immunoSEQ multiplex PCR; TCRdb keeps only in-frame clonotypes and omits some of them. This table holds about 190,000 clones, roughly three fifths found once. Treatment: oral pan-JAK inhibitor, 5-10 mg twice daily. The sequences come from CD4+ T cells sorted from blood, collected at week 4, from a patient treated with tofacitinib. These receptors originate from a human donor with alopecia areata.

The genes are TRBV27 and TRBJ2-1, with D maybe TRBD1 (7 bases). Germline lookup yields CDR1 MNHEY and CDR2 SMNVEV (reference sequence). V gave up 3 bases and J gave up 2 bases, with 11 bases separating them. The CDR3 is 15 residues long. The CDR3 nucleotides read TGTGCCAGCAGTTTGCAGGGGGGACCCTACAATGAGCAGTTCTTC. Translating it yields CASSLQGGPYNEQFF.

Relative to its sample, this clone is medium-sized (0.01 to 0.1%). This rearrangement joins TRBV7-3 to TRBJ2-1, with a weak D call TRBD2 (5 bases). The CDR3 extends over 13 amino acids. V was trimmed by 3 bases and J by 10 bases, leaving 13 bases between them. Looked up from germline, CDR1 is SGHTA and CDR2 is FQGTGA. CDR3 amino acids: CASSLDQTGEQFF. The CDR3 nucleotides are TGTGCCAGCAGCTTGGACCAGACGGGAGAGCAGTTCTTC.

The chain has TRBV2 and TRBJ1-5; D is uncertain. The V gene's germline CDR1 is SNHLY and CDR2 FYNNEI. This CDR3 has 14 amino acids. V was pared by 4 bases and J by 0 bases, with 7 bases between. CDR3 coding DNA: TGTGCCAGCAGTGTCCAGAGTAGCAATCAGCCCCAGCATTTT. Its translation is CASSVQSSNQPQHF.

V usage is TRBV18 and J usage is TRBJ2-1; 10 positions match TRBD1. The CDR3 sequence is 16 residues long. V lost 4 bases to trimming and J lost 6 bases; unmatched junction nucleotides: 9. CDR1 is KGHSH, CDR2 LQKENI, per germline. In DNA, the CDR3 is TGTGCCAGCTCACGTTCGACAGGGGGCGCAATCAATGAGCAGTTCTTC. Protein product: CASSRSTGGAINEQFF.

This clone was found a few times. The J gene is TRBJ2-3, the V gene TRBV29-1; 10 nucleotides line up with TRBD2. Germline assignment: CDR1 SQVTM and CDR2 ANQGSEA. The length of the CDR3 is 15 residues. The trim removed 7 bases at V and 4 bases at J, leaving 11 bases unmatched. The CDR3 nucleotides are TGCAGCGGAGAATTAGCGGGAGGACGGTCAGATACGCAGTATTTT. Protein product: CSGELAGGRSDTQYF.

On this clone itself: The CDR3 ends on some other residue instead of the conserved phenylalanine or tryptophan, so this is likely a read error. V is TRBV5-1 and J is TRBJ1-2; 7 bases line up with TRBD1. After removal of 0 bases from V and 2 bases from J, the junction contained 1 base not matched to a gene. The germline V gene has CDR1 SGHRS and CDR2 YFSETQ. The CDR3 runs to 14 residues. The CDR3, as DNA: TGCGCCAGCAGCTTGGGGGACAGCAACTATGGCTACACCTCC. It yields the protein CASSLGDSNYGYTS.

V gene TRBV4-3 combines with J gene TRBJ1-4; no clear D. Germline V gene sequence: CDR1 LGHNA, CDR2 YSLEER. V dropped 0 bases and J dropped 5 bases, with 10 bases sitting between them. CDR3 size: 15 residues. The CDR3 protein is CASSQERPTNEKLFF. The DNA of the CDR3 is TGCGCCAGCAGCCAAGAGAGGCCGACGAATGAAAAACTGTTTTTT.

The chain combines TRBV29-1 with TRBJ2-1; D gene unclear. V was clipped by 4 bases and J by 9 bases, with 10 bases between them. The germline V gene has CDR1 SQVTM and CDR2 ANQGSEA. The CDR3 consists of 11 residues. CDR3: CSVALEVEQFF. The CDR3 nucleotides read TGCAGCGTTGCCCTCGAGGTTGAGCAGTTCTTC.

This clone was found once. The chain has TRBV29-1 and TRBJ1-3, with TRBD1 matching 7 bases. The CDR3 is made up of 14 amino acids. V dropped 4 bases and J dropped 1; count of bases not matched to a gene: 4. Germline V CDR1 and CDR2: SQVTM, ANQGSEA. The CDR3 DNA is TGCAGCGTTGGAGACAGGGCGTCTGGAAACACCATATATTTT. Translated: CSVGDRASGNTIYF.

The CDR3 loop is CASSPRQVQETQYF. Written as DNA, the CDR3 is TGTGCCAGCAGCCCTAGACAGGTCCAAGAGACCCAGTACTTC. The V gene is TRBV11-2, the J gene TRBJ2-5, with a tentative D call TRBD1 (6 bases). CDR1 is SGHAT, CDR2 FQNNGV, per germline. CDR3 length: 14 amino acids. Trimming left V 5 bases short and J 1 base short, with 11 bases between.

As concerns this clone: An end of the junction differs from the germline gene, which may be a read error. The V gene is TRBV2, the J gene TRBJ1-5; 8 bases map to TRBD1. The CDR3 runs to 13 residues. Germline V lookup: CDR1 SNHLY, CDR2 FYNNEI. In DNA, the CDR3 is TGTGCCAGCAGTGAAGACGCACGGGGGACAGGTACCTTT. Protein sequence: CASSEDARGTGTF.

The chain has TRBV18 and TRBJ1-4; maybe TRBD1 (5 bases). Germline CDR1 is KGHSH and CDR2 is LQKENI. This CDR3 is built from 15 residues. V was clipped by 3 bases and J by 6 bases, with 14 bases between them. The CDR3: CASSPLSTGDEKLFF. CDR3 DNA: TGTGCCAGCTCACCCCTTTCGACGGGGGATGAAAAACTGTTTTTT.

The genes are TRBV7-2 and TRBJ2-2, with unresolved D. The CDR3 has 13 residues. From germline, CDR1 is SGHTA and CDR2 FQGNSA. The V gene lost 3 bases and the J gene lost 3 bases, with 5 bases spanning the gap. The CDR3 loop is CASSFGHTGELFF. The CDR3 coding sequence is TGTGCCAGCAGCTTTGGTCACACCGGGGAGCTGTTTTTT.

The J gene is TRBJ2-7, the V gene TRBV30, with 8 bases identical to TRBD2. Germline CDR1 and CDR2: GTSNPN and SVGIG (reference sequence). The CDR3 loop spans 13 amino acids. Trimming took 1 base from V and 2 from J; bases not matched to a gene: 1. The CDR3 DNA sequence: TGTGCCTGGAGTGGCGGGAGGCCCTACGAGCAGTACTTC. This encodes CAWSGGRPYEQYF. The complete variable domain, with remaining parts taken from reference TRBV30 and TRBJ2-7, reads SQTIHQWPATLVQPVGSPLSLECTVEGTSNPNLYWYRQAAGRGLQLLFYSVGIGQISSEVPQNLSASRPQDRQFILSSKKLLLSDSGFYLCAWSGGRPYEQYFGPGTRLTVT.

CDR3 sequence (DNA): TGTGCCTGGACCGTCCCGAACTCCTACAATGAGCAGTTCTTC. Protein: CAWTVPNSYNEQFF. The rearrangement links TRBV30 to TRBJ2-1, with no clear D. Trimming took off 4 bases at V and 0 bases at J, with 10 bases between the two ends. The CDR3 has 14 amino acids. The germline CDR1 and CDR2 sequences are GTSNPN and SVGIG (reference sequence).

The V and J genes are TRBV27 and TRBJ2-2; D is unresolved. V was shortened by 5 bases and J by 5 bases, with 9 bases between the two germline ends. The CDR3 is made up of 13 amino acids. Germline CDR1 reads MNHEY; CDR2 reads SMNVEV (reference sequence). The CDR3 loop is CASSEARTGELFF. Here the CDR3 DNA reads TGTGCCAGCAGTGAGGCTAGAACCGGGGAGCTGTTTTTT.

In nucleotides, the CDR3 is TGTGCCAGCAGCCCCCAGAACACTGAAGCTTTCTTT. Translating gives CASSPQNTEAFF. V is TRBV6-6 and J is TRBJ1-1; D remains ambiguous. CDR3 length: 12 residues. V lost 6 bases and J 1 base, leaving 6 bases between the germline ends. Germline assignment: CDR1 MNHNY and CDR2 SVGAGI (reference sequence).

This clone came up a few times. V is TRBV23-1 and J is TRBJ2-7; tentatively, D is TRBD1 (5 bases). TRBV23-1 is treated as an ORF (open reading frame) with a function not yet certain. Trimming shortened V by 4 bases and J by 3 bases, and 19 bases separated the two germline ends. The CDR3 covers 16 residues. CDR3 coding DNA: TGCGCCAGCAGTCTCCTAGGGGCAGGGTATGGCTACGAGCAGTACTTC. Translation: CASSLLGAGYGYEQYF.

A word on this clone: Different DNA sequences within this sample yield the same CDR3. J is TRBJ2-5 and V is TRBV20-1; D call uncertain. Looked up from germline, CDR1 is DFQATT and CDR2 is SNEGSKA (reference sequence). This CDR3 is built from 11 residues. The ends were cut back, 1 base at V and 4 bases at J, with 4 bases in the middle. In DNA, the CDR3 is TGCAGTGCTAGAGGGGGAGAGACCCAGTACTTC. Translating gives CSARGGETQYF.

The chain carries TRBV28 and TRBJ2-7; TRBD1 matches at 7 bases. Germline loops: CDR1 MDHEN, CDR2 SYDVKM. V lost 4 bases to trimming and J lost 1 base; unmatched junction nucleotides: 10. The length of the CDR3 is 16 residues. CDR3 in DNA: TGTGCCAGCAGTTCCCGAGGGACAGACATATCCTACGAGCAGTACTTC. Translation: CASSSRGTDISYEQYF.

The chain combines TRBV4-3 with TRBJ2-1, with D possibly TRBD2 on 6 matching bases. The V end was cut by 0 bases, the J end by 5 bases, with 11 bases between. The CDR3 sequence is 15 residues long. The germline V gene has CDR1 LGHNA and CDR2 YSLEER. CDR3 sequence reads: CASSQDSRDNNEQFF. The CDR3 nucleotides are TGCGCCAGCAGCCAAGATTCGCGGGATAACAATGAGCAGTTCTTC.

The chain couples TRBV11-2 to TRBJ2-6; 8 nucleotides match TRBD1. CDR3 length: 17 amino acids. Germline CDR1 is SGHAT and CDR2 is FQNNGV. V lost 5 bases and J lost 2; bases outside the gene matches: 8. The CDR3 spells CASSVRGRRAGANVLTF. The CDR3 DNA reads as TGTGCCAGCAGCGTCAGGGGGCGCAGGGCTGGGGCCAACGTCCTGACTTTC.

The chain uses TRBV29-1 and TRBJ1-2, with TRBD1 as a possible D gene (5 bases). The CDR3 contains 12 residues. Looked up from germline, CDR1 is SQVTM and CDR2 is ANQGSEA. Trimming stripped 4 bases from V and 6 bases from J, with 12 bases between. CDR3 loop: CSVGGRGDGYTF. The DNA for the CDR3 is TGCAGCGTTGGTGGTAGGGGCGATGGCTACACCTTC. The variable domain in full, completed from reference TRBV29-1 and TRBJ1-2, reads SAVISQKPSRDICQRGTSLTIQCQVDSQVTMMFWYRQQPGQSLTLIATANQGSEATYESGFVIDKFPISRPNLTFSTLTVSNMSPEDSSIYLCSVGGRGDGYTFGSGTRLTVV.

The V gene is TRBV28, the J gene TRBJ2-3; D is unresolved. Germline-derived CDR1 and CDR2 are MDHEN and SYDVKM. This CDR3 comprises 12 residues. V was trimmed by 4 bases and J by 3 bases, leaving 5 bases between them. The CDR3 region has the DNA TGTGCCAGCAGTTCGACTACAGATACGCAGTATTTT. Its translation is CASSSTTDTQYF.

The V gene is TRBV7-2, the J gene TRBJ1-1; D gene unclear. Looked up from germline, CDR1 is SGHTA and CDR2 is FQGNSA. The CDR3 extends over 12 amino acids. With 1 base removed from V and 8 bases from J, the gap between germline ends came to 8 bases. The CDR3 region has the DNA TGTGCCAGCAGCTTAGATCGTACAGAAGCTTTCTTT. It encodes CASSLDRTEAFF.

In its sample, this clone was seen a few times. This chain links TRBV30 with TRBJ1-4; a possible D gene is TRBD1 (6 bases). The CDR3 contains 15 residues. The germline V gene has CDR1 GTSNPN and CDR2 SVGIG (reference sequence). Trimming cost V 3 bases and J 8 bases, with 19 bases left between them. CDR3: CAWRRIEGVVEKLFF. CDR3 DNA: TGTGCCTGGAGACGGATCGAGGGGGTTGTGGAAAAACTGTTTTTT. The entire variable domain, with the rest obtained from reference TRBV30 and TRBJ1-4, is as follows: SQTIHQWPATLVQPVGSPLSLECTVEGTSNPNLYWYRQAAGRGLQLLFYSVGIGQISSEVPQNLSASRPQDRQFILSSKKLLLSDSGFYLCAWRRIEGVVEKLFFGSGTQLSVL.

This clone was detected only a few times. The V call is TRBV20-1, the J call TRBJ2-1, with D uncertain. V lost 0 bases, J lost 13 bases, and 10 bases lay in between. CDR3 length equals 11 residues. Germline CDR1 reads DFQATT; CDR2 reads SNEGSKA (reference sequence). CDR3 sequence (DNA): TGCAGTGCTAGAGATCCCCGGTTTCAGTTCTTC. Its protein product is CSARDPRFQFF.

The chain joins TRBV27 to TRBJ1-2, with D maybe TRBD1 (5 bases). The CDR3 has 14 amino acids. The ends were cut back, 5 bases at V and 3 bases at J, with 13 bases in the middle. Germline V gives CDR1 MNHEY, CDR2 SMNVEV (reference sequence). The CDR3 DNA reads as TGTGCCAGCAGTCGCGCAGGGCGGGACTATGGCTACACCTTC. Translating it yields CASSRAGRDYGYTF.

J is TRBJ2-7 and V is TRBV30, with unresolved D. Germline V gives CDR1 GTSNPN, CDR2 SVGIG (reference sequence). CDR3 length: 13 amino acids. The ends were cut back, 1 base at V and 3 bases at J, with 10 bases in the middle. The CDR3 loop reads CAWSERLVYEQYF. The CDR3 coding sequence is TGTGCCTGGAGTGAAAGACTTGTCTACGAGCAGTACTTC.

The chain combines TRBV7-6 with TRBJ2-1; TRBD1 is a possible D gene (6 bases). The CDR3 length is 14 residues. V shed 2 bases and J shed 5 bases, with 10 bases lying between them. From germline, CDR1 is SGHVS and CDR2 FNYEAQ. The CDR3 is CASSLSGVHNEQFF. CDR3 nucleotide sequence: TGTGCCAGCAGCTTATCAGGGGTCCACAATGAGCAGTTCTTC. Complete variable domain (other parts from reference TRBV7-6 and TRBJ2-1): GAGVSQSPRYKVTKRGQDVALRCDPISGHVSLYWYRQALGQGPEFLTYFNYEAQQDKSGLPNDRFSAERPEGSISTLTIQRTEQRDSAMYRCASSLSGVHNEQFFGPGTRLTVL.